The 30 T cell receptor beta chains presented below share a single source sample, sequenced in a study of CD8+ T cells in alopecia areata. Extracted RNA was reverse transcribed into cDNA, the sequencing template. Profiled with immunoSEQ multiplex PCR; TCRdb holds only in-frame clones, not every one. The profile covers about 200,000 clones, with around three fifths appearing a single time and roughly 4.2% taken by the ten largest. The sample's treatment: oral pan-JAK inhibitor, 5-10 mg twice daily. Sequencing used CD4+ T cells sorted from blood, obtained at week 4, from a patient treated with tofacitinib. The source is a human donor with alopecia areata.

There are a few counts of this clone. V and J are TRBV7-8 and TRBJ2-4; 8 bases line up with TRBD1. The germline V gene has CDR1 SGHVS and CDR2 FQNEAQ. V gave up 5 bases and J gave up 6 bases; unmatched junction bases: 3. The CDR3 runs 13 residues. As DNA, the CDR3 is TGTGCCAGCAGCATCGACAGGGGAAACATTCAGTACTTC. Translation: CASSIDRGNIQYF.

This clone has a single count. The V gene is TRBV5-4, the J gene TRBJ2-1, with 11 bases matching TRBD1. From germline, CDR1 is SGHNT and CDR2 YYREEE (reference sequence). The J segment lost 6 bases and the V segment lost 4 bases, leaving 6 bases of the junction unmatched. The CDR3 extends over 15 amino acids. The CDR3 spells CASSKDRGQVNEQFF. As DNA, the CDR3 is TGTGCCAGCAGCAAGGACAGGGGGCAGGTCAATGAGCAGTTCTTC.

A few counts support this clone. The chain links TRBV6-6 to TRBJ1-1; 9 positions match TRBD1. After removal of 5 bases from V and 4 bases from J, the junction contained 5 bases not matched to a gene. This CDR3 spans 14 amino acids. Germline lookup yields CDR1 MNHNY and CDR2 SVGAGI (reference sequence). Here the CDR3 DNA reads TGTGCCAGCAGTCCGGGACAGGGAAGCACTGAAGCTTTCTTT. Encoded protein: CASSPGQGSTEAFF.

This chain joins TRBV6-5 and TRBJ2-6; no firm D call. This CDR3 has 16 amino acids. With 3 bases removed from V and 2 bases from J, the gap between germline ends came to 11 bases. The V gene's germline CDR1 is MNHEY and CDR2 SVGAGI. CDR3 residues: CASSYRASPGANVLTF. CDR3 coding DNA: TGTGCCAGCAGTTATCGGGCTAGTCCTGGGGCCAACGTCCTGACTTTC.

The CDR3, as DNA: TGTGCCAGCAGGGCGAGGGACGGAAGCACAGATACGCAGTATTTT. Its protein product is CASRARDGSTDTQYF. This rearrangement joins TRBV2 to TRBJ2-3, with D perhaps matching TRBD1 or TRBD2 (5 bases each). CDR1 and CDR2 from the germline V gene are SNHLY and FYNNEI. This CDR3 contains 15 residues. Trimming shortened V by 6 bases and J by 0 bases, and 13 bases separated the two germline ends.

The chain links TRBV5-1 to TRBJ1-4, with a possible D match to TRBD1 (5 bases). The CDR3 runs to 15 residues. Germline V gives CDR1 SGHRS, CDR2 YFSETQ. V lost 4 bases to trimming and J lost 7 bases, with 17 bases between them. CDR3 sequence (DNA): TGCGCCAGCAGCCTCGGGGGGACGGAAATTGAAAAACTGTTTTTT. Translation gives CASSLGGTEIEKLFF.

CDR3 loop: CASSFSGGITGELFF. The CDR3 bases are TGCGCCAGCAGCTTTAGCGGGGGGATCACCGGGGAGCTGTTTTTT. The chain employs TRBV5-1 and TRBJ2-2; 10 nucleotides agree with TRBD2. The CDR3 is 15 amino acids. Germline values: CDR1 SGHRS, CDR2 YFSETQ. The junction had 2 bases not matched to a gene; V was cut back by 2 bases and J by 4 bases.

The rearrangement links TRBV9 to TRBJ1-2; D is ambiguous. This CDR3 has 12 residues. Trimming removed 0 bases from V and 5 bases from J, with 5 bases in between. Germline CDR1 SGDLS, CDR2 YYNGEE. CDR3 sequence reads: CASSVEPYGYTF. The CDR3 DNA sequence: TGTGCCAGCAGCGTAGAACCTTATGGCTACACCTTC.

The chain has TRBV7-2 and TRBJ1-5, with a tentative D call TRBD1 (5 bases). Trimming took off 1 base at V and 6 bases at J, with 10 bases between the two ends. The V gene's germline CDR1 is SGHTA and CDR2 FQGNSA. The CDR3 is 14 residues long. The CDR3 sequence is CASSLGPGTQPQHF. The CDR3 bases are TGTGCCAGCAGCTTAGGACCAGGGACTCAGCCCCAGCATTTT.

The chain links TRBV29-1 to TRBJ2-7; TRBD1 aligns across 8 bases. This CDR3 region has 15 residues. V trimming: 5 bases; J trimming: 0 bases; junction bases outside the gene matches: 9. Germline lookup yields CDR1 SQVTM and CDR2 ANQGSEA. This chain's CDR3 is CSVRTTGAGSYEQYF. The CDR3 region has the DNA TGCAGCGTTAGAACGACAGGGGCAGGCTCCTACGAGCAGTACTTC.

This clone was recorded a few times. The rearrangement uses TRBV13 and TRBJ1-2; D not certain. This CDR3 has 13 amino acids. Germline values: CDR1 PRHDT, CDR2 FYEKMQ (reference sequence). Trimming shortened V by 2 bases and J by 8 bases, and 12 bases separated the two germline ends. CDR3 DNA sequence: TGTGCCAGCAGCTTAACCCGTTTGGGGGGCTACACCTTC. Its protein product is CASSLTRLGGYTF.

CDR3 loop: CASSPGGTSYEQYF. The CDR3 DNA reads TGTGCCAGCAGTCCCGGGGGGACCTCCTACGAGCAGTACTTC. The genes are TRBV7-2 and TRBJ2-7, with 7 positions matching TRBD2. Trimming cost V 6 bases and J 0 bases; bases outside gene matches: 5. This CDR3 has 14 amino acids. Germline CDR1 SGHTA, CDR2 FQGNSA.

V gene TRBV5-1 combines with J gene TRBJ1-4, with D possibly TRBD1 on 5 matching bases. The CDR3 is 15 amino acids. V lost 2 bases and J lost 7, with 15 bases in between. Germline V gene data show CDR1 as SGHRS and CDR2 as YFSETQ. The CDR3 loop reads CASSFGGRAGEKLFF. The CDR3 DNA follows: TGCGCCAGCAGCTTTGGAGGCAGGGCCGGTGAAAAACTGTTTTTT.

The chain carries TRBV6-6 and TRBJ1-1; 9 bases match TRBD1. The CDR3 is 14 amino acids. Per the germline V gene, CDR1 is MNHNY and CDR2 is SVGAGI (reference sequence). V trimming: 2 bases; J trimming: 4 bases; junction bases outside the gene matches: 2. The CDR3, as DNA: TGTGCCAGCAGTTACGACAGGGGGAGCACTGAAGCTTTCTTT. Amino acid sequence: CASSYDRGSTEAFF.

The chain combines TRBV6-5 with TRBJ1-1, with a tentative D call TRBD1 (5 bases). The CDR3 sequence is 14 residues long. V was pared by 2 bases and J by 2 bases, with 9 bases between. CDR1 is MNHEY, CDR2 SVGAGI, per germline. DNA of the CDR3: TGTGCCAGCAGTTACAGCAGGGTAAACACTGAAGCTTTCTTT. This sequence encodes CASSYSRVNTEAFF.

V is TRBV29-1 and J is TRBJ1-1; no reliable D call. The V gene's germline CDR1 is SQVTM and CDR2 ANQGSEA. V was pared by 0 bases and J by 3 bases, with 5 bases between. CDR3 length equals 12 residues. This CDR3 is CSVEDRYTEAFF. The CDR3 bases are TGCAGCGTTGAAGACAGATACACTGAAGCTTTCTTT.

The chain joins TRBV7-9 to TRBJ2-5; D unclear. Germline values: CDR1 SEHNR, CDR2 FQNEAQ (reference sequence). The CDR3 covers 12 residues. V shed 2 bases and J shed 5 bases, with 6 bases lying between them. The CDR3 nucleotides read TGTGCCAGCAGCTTAAACAGCGAGACCCAGTACTTC. Its translation: CASSLNSETQYF.

The V gene is TRBV5-1, the J gene TRBJ2-6; TRBD2 might be the D (5 bases). V was shortened by 4 bases and J by 0 bases, with 11 bases between the two germline ends. Germline V CDR1 and CDR2: SGHRS, YFSETQ. The CDR3 is 16 amino acids. In DNA form, the CDR3 reads TGCGCCAGCAGCGTGACTGGGAGCTCTGGGGCCAACGTCCTGACTTTC. Translated: CASSVTGSSGANVLTF.

The rearrangement uses TRBV30 and TRBJ2-2; D not certain. Germline CDR1 and CDR2: GTSNPN and SVGIG (reference sequence). The CDR3 is 15 amino acids. V was trimmed by 4 bases and J by 0 bases, leaving 12 bases between them. The CDR3 DNA follows: TGTGCCTGGACCTCCCAGACGGCGAACACCGGGGAGCTGTTTTTT. Translation: CAWTSQTANTGELFF.

CDR3 coding DNA: TGTGCCAGCAGCTTAGCGCCTGGACAGGTCAATCAGCCCCAGCATTTT. Amino acid sequence: CASSLAPGQVNQPQHF. This sequence joins TRBV7-2 and TRBJ1-5, with 7 bases lining up with TRBD1. Losses at the gene ends were 0 bases for V and 3 bases for J; bases not matched to a gene: 5. This CDR3 has 16 residues. Germline V lookup: CDR1 SGHTA, CDR2 FQGNSA.

This clone is a singleton in its sample. The chain couples TRBV18 to TRBJ2-7; 7 positions match TRBD1. Germline V CDR1 and CDR2: KGHSH, LQKENI. J gave up 5 bases and V 3 bases, and 7 bases lay outside the gene matches. The CDR3 contains 14 residues. The DNA of the CDR3 is TGTGCCAGCTCACCCCCGGGACAGAGGGACGAGCAGTACTTC. Its protein is CASSPPGQRDEQYF.

The chain links TRBV29-1 to TRBJ2-3; the D gene is possibly TRBD1 (5 bases). CDR3 length: 13 amino acids. Trimming removed 4 bases at V and 2 bases at J, with 10 bases between. Looked up from germline, CDR1 is SQVTM and CDR2 is ANQGSEA. CDR3 in amino acids: CSVGGLNTDTQYF. For the CDR3, the DNA is TGCAGCGTTGGGGGCTTAAACACAGATACGCAGTATTTT.

This chain links TRBV4-3 with TRBJ1-1; D is unresolved. The CDR3 has 15 amino acids. CDR1 is LGHNA, CDR2 YSLEER, per germline. Trimming took off 1 base at V and 3 bases at J, with 12 bases between the two ends. This chain's CDR3 is CASSQGGGQDTEAFF. In DNA, the CDR3 is TGCGCCAGCAGCCAAGGAGGAGGTCAGGACACTGAAGCTTTCTTT.

The rearrangement uses TRBV2 and TRBJ2-6; the D is unclear. Germline V gives CDR1 SNHLY, CDR2 FYNNEI. With 4 bases removed from V and 8 bases from J, the gap between germline ends came to 9 bases. CDR3 size: 13 residues. CDR3 in DNA: TGTGCCAGCAGTGCTCGATTAACCAACGTCCTGACTTTC. Translated, it gives CASSARLTNVLTF.

This clone was detected only a few times. The chain uses TRBV29-1 and TRBJ2-7, with D unresolved. The CDR3 spans 13 residues. The V gene lost 7 bases and the J gene lost 5 bases, with 18 bases spanning the gap. CDR1 is SQVTM and CDR2 is ANQGSEA in the germline V gene. Here the CDR3 reads CSAAMTVKDEQYF. The DNA for the CDR3 is TGCAGCGCAGCCATGACTGTCAAAGACGAGCAGTACTTC.

The CDR3 nucleotides are TGCAGCGTTGGTCAGACGACTGGAAACACCATATATTTT. Translated: CSVGQTTGNTIYF. The V call is TRBV29-1, the J call TRBJ1-3; D ambiguous. Per germline, CDR1 SQVTM and CDR2 ANQGSEA. This CDR3 is 13 amino acids long. V was shortened by 4 bases and J by 2 bases, with 9 bases between the two germline ends. The full variable domain, rest sourced from reference TRBV29-1 and TRBJ1-3, is SAVISQKPSRDICQRGTSLTIQCQVDSQVTMMFWYRQQPGQSLTLIATANQGSEATYESGFVIDKFPISRPNLTFSTLTVSNMSPEDSSIYLCSVGQTTGNTIYFGEGSWLTVV.

This clone was seen a few times. A read error may account for a junction end that differs from germline. For the CDR3, the DNA is TGCAGCGTTCAAGATTGGCAGGGAGGTGGCTACACCTTC. It translates to CSVQDWQGGGYTF. The chain is built from TRBV29-1 and TRBJ1-2; the D gene is possibly TRBD1 (5 bases). Germline values: CDR1 SQVTM, CDR2 ANQGSEA. The CDR3 runs 13 residues.

As for this clone: This sample includes further DNA sequences coding for the same CDR3. The V and J genes are TRBV7-2 and TRBJ2-5; tentatively, D is TRBD1 (5 bases). CDR1 is SGHTA, CDR2 FQGNSA, per germline. The length of the CDR3 is 13 residues. With 1 base removed from V and 2 bases from J, the gap between germline ends came to 5 bases. CDR3 residues: CASSLGQQETQYF. In DNA form, the CDR3 reads TGTGCCAGCAGCTTAGGACAGCAAGAGACCCAGTACTTC.

This chain uses TRBV15 with TRBJ2-7, with D possibly matching TRBD1 (5 bases). CDR1 is LNHNV, CDR2 YYDKDF, per germline (reference sequence). This CDR3 is built from 13 residues. The germline V and J ends were trimmed by 3 bases and 6 bases, with 12 bases remaining between them. In nucleotides, the CDR3 is TGTGCCACCAGCAGCCTCCAGGGAAGCGAGCAGTACTTC. Its protein product is CATSSLQGSEQYF.

The chain joins TRBV18 to TRBJ2-3; TRBD2 might be the D (6 bases). Germline CDR1 KGHSH, CDR2 LQKENI. The ends were cut back, 4 bases at V and 4 bases at J, with 15 bases in the middle. The CDR3 sequence is 15 residues long. The CDR3: CASSLAAVGADTQYF. CDR3 nucleotides: TGTGCCAGCTCACTAGCGGCCGTGGGAGCAGATACGCAGTATTTT. The full variable domain, with the rest looked up from reference TRBV18 and TRBJ2-3, is NAGVMQNPRHLVRRRGQEARLRCSPMKGHSHVYWYRQLPEEGLKFMVYLQKENIIDESGMPKERFSAEFPKEGPSILRIQQVVRGDSAAYFCASSLAAVGADTQYFGPGTRLTVL.